The 29 T cell receptor beta chains listed next were all sequenced from one sample in a study of control samples from healthy donors and cancer patients. Assay: immunoSEQ multiplex PCR; the TCRdb copy retains only in-frame clones and omits some. The data show approximately 84,000 clones, 91% seen once. The material sequenced was blood. The receptors derive from a man aged 25 to 45 in good health.

The chain uses TRBV15 and TRBJ1-6; TRBD1 matches 11 bases. With 0 bases clipped from V and 4 bases from J, the junction kept 2 bases outside the gene matches. The length of the CDR3 is 17 residues. CDR1 and CDR2 (germline): LNHNV, YYDKDF (reference sequence). CDR3 sequence reads: CATSRDWDRGYNSPLHF. CDR3 nucleotides: TGTGCCACCAGCAGAGATTGGGACAGGGGGTATAATTCACCCCTCCACTTT.

This clone was counted a single time. The chain employs TRBV7-2 and TRBJ2-7; TRBD2 agrees at 9 bases. This CDR3 is 16 amino acids long. Germline values: CDR1 SGHTA, CDR2 FQGNSA. V was pared by 2 bases and J by 0 bases, with 5 bases of the junction left unmatched. The CDR3 protein is CASSLTAGGVSYEQYF. The CDR3 DNA reads TGTGCCAGCAGCTTAACGGCGGGGGGGGTCTCCTACGAGCAGTACTTC.

V usage is TRBV23-1 and J usage is TRBJ1-5; D is perhaps TRBD1 (6 bases). TRBV23-1 carries the ORF label, with uncertain function. This CDR3 is built from 16 residues. Trimming pared 2 bases from V and 4 bases from J, leaving 15 bases between. CDR3 in DNA: TGCGCCAGCAGTCAACAGGGGAGAGTGGCAAATCAGCCCCAGCATTTT. Amino acid sequence: CASSQQGRVANQPQHF.

CDR3: CASSQDLTENQPQHF. In nucleotides, the CDR3 is TGTGCCAGCAGCCAAGATCTTACCGAAAATCAGCCCCAGCATTTT. The J gene is TRBJ1-5, the V gene TRBV3-1 (or the pseudogene TRBV3-2); D not resolved. V was pared by 0 bases and J by 4 bases, with 10 bases between. The CDR3 is 15 amino acids. Germline lookup yields CDR1 LGHDT and CDR2 YNNKEL (reference sequence).

This chain joins TRBV27 and TRBJ2-7; D is undetermined. The ends were cut back, 4 bases at V and 4 bases at J, with 11 bases in the middle. This CDR3 contains 13 residues. CDR1 and CDR2 from the germline V gene are MNHEY and SMNVEV (reference sequence). The CDR3 DNA is TGTGCCAGCAGTTCCACGACCGGTTACGAGCAGTACTTC. Translated, it gives CASSSTTGYEQYF.

Only a few counts were recorded for this clone. In nucleotides, the CDR3 is TGTGCCAGCAGGAACGCCTACGAGCAGTACTTC. Its protein is CASRNAYEQYF. This chain connects TRBV2 to TRBJ2-7; D is undetermined. The CDR3 sequence is 11 residues long. Germline values: CDR1 SNHLY, CDR2 FYNNEI. The germline V and J ends were trimmed by 6 bases and 2 bases, with 5 bases remaining between them.

This chain uses TRBV6-5 with TRBJ1-1; 7 nucleotides align to TRBD1. This CDR3 spans 14 amino acids. The germline V gene has CDR1 MNHEY and CDR2 SVGAGI. J was trimmed by 5 bases and V by 4 bases; bases with no gene match: 7. In DNA form, the CDR3 reads TGTGCCAGCAGTTCCGACAGGGAAGGAACTGAAGCTTTCTTT. This gives the protein CASSSDREGTEAFF.

V usage is TRBV7-3 and J usage is TRBJ1-2; 11 bases line up with TRBD1. There are 15 residues in the CDR3. V was pared by 5 bases and J by 8 bases, with 10 bases of the junction left unmatched. Germline-derived CDR1 and CDR2 are SGHTA and FQGTGA. CDR3 DNA: TGTGCCAGCAGCGGACCGGGACAGGGGGTGGAGGGCTACACCTTC. Protein sequence: CASSGPGQGVEGYTF.

V usage is TRBV7-6 and J usage is TRBJ2-2, with D perhaps matching TRBD2 (7 bases). V lost 2 bases to trimming and J lost 5 bases, with 18 bases between them. This CDR3 contains 17 residues. CDR1 and CDR2 (germline): SGHVS, FNYEAQ. The CDR3, as DNA: TGTGCCAGCAGCTTAACCCGCGGGGGCCGCGGTACCGGGGAGCTGTTTTTT. Encoded protein: CASSLTRGGRGTGELFF.

The V call is TRBV27, the J call TRBJ2-1, with D possibly matching TRBD2 (5 bases). The length of the CDR3 is 18 residues. The germline V and J ends were trimmed by 8 bases and 0 bases, with 23 bases remaining between them. From germline, CDR1 is MNHEY and CDR2 SMNVEV (reference sequence). The CDR3 DNA reads TGTGCCAGCTCTTGGAGGAACCCGCTTGGGTCCTCCTACAATGAGCAGTTCTTC. As protein: CASSWRNPLGSSYNEQFF.

This chain links TRBV19 with TRBJ2-4; no clear D. The germline V gene encodes CDR1 LNHDA and CDR2 SQIVND (reference sequence). The ends were cut back, 1 base at V and 0 bases at J, with 4 bases in the middle. CDR3 length equals 14 residues. CDR3 residues: CASSIGQAKNIQYF. The DNA of the CDR3 is TGTGCCAGTAGTATAGGGCAAGCCAAAAACATTCAGTACTTC. Using reference TRBV19 and TRBJ2-4 for the parts outside the CDR3, the full variable domain is DGGITQSPKYLFRKEGQNVTLSCEQNLNHDAMYWYRQDPGQGLRLIYYSQIVNDFQKGDIAEGYSVSREKKESFPLTVTSAQKNPTAFYLCASSIGQAKNIQYFGAGTRLSVL.

The J gene is TRBJ1-1, the V gene TRBV9; D may be TRBD1 (5 bases). CDR3 length: 18 amino acids. Germline CDR1 reads SGDLS; CDR2 reads YYNGEE. V was trimmed by 5 bases and J by 1 base, leaving 24 bases between them. DNA of the CDR3: TGTGCCAGCAGAGTTCCAGGTAGGCTACAGGATCCGAACACTGAAGCTTTCTTT. Amino acid sequence: CASRVPGRLQDPNTEAFF.

This clone was recorded only once. The rearrangement joins TRBV7-3 to TRBJ1-4; tentatively, D is TRBD1 (5 bases). V was shortened by 5 bases and J by 7 bases, with 17 bases between the two germline ends. Germline CDR1 and CDR2: SGHTA and FQGTGA. CDR3 length: 15 residues. CDR3 amino acids: CASSPSGSRGEKLFF. Written as DNA, the CDR3 is TGTGCCAGCAGCCCCTCGGGCTCAAGGGGTGAAAAACTGTTTTTT.

V and J are TRBV28 and TRBJ1-1; D might be TRBD1 (5 bases). Germline loops: CDR1 MDHEN, CDR2 SYDVKM. The V gene lost 3 bases and the J gene lost 0 bases, with 8 bases spanning the gap. The CDR3 totals 14 residues. CDR3 nucleotides: TGTGCCAGCAGTTTGGTCAGGGTGAACACTGAAGCTTTCTTT. Its protein product is CASSLVRVNTEAFF.

The sample holds one count of this clone. V gene TRBV5-1 combines with J gene TRBJ2-1; TRBD1 is a possible D gene (6 bases). Trimming removed 3 bases from V and 0 bases from J, with 13 bases in between. The CDR3 is 16 amino acids. Germline V gene sequence: CDR1 SGHRS, CDR2 YFSETQ. The DNA for the CDR3 is TGCGCCAGCAGCTCAGGGACACTCGGCTCCTACAATGAGCAGTTCTTC. It codes for CASSSGTLGSYNEQFF.

V usage is TRBV9 and J usage is TRBJ2-1; 8 positions agree with TRBD2. The CDR3 contains 17 residues. V lost 6 bases and J lost 2; bases outside the gene matches: 13. The germline gives CDR1 SGDLS, CDR2 YYNGEE. CDR3 amino acids: CASTRRESGGAYNEQFF. DNA for the CDR3: TGTGCCAGCACCCGGCGGGAGTCGGGGGGGGCCTACAATGAGCAGTTCTTC.

This chain connects TRBV19 to TRBJ1-1, with TRBD1 as a possible D gene (6 bases). The V end lost 7 bases, the J end lost 5 bases, and 11 bases lay between the germline ends. This CDR3 contains 12 residues. Germline assignment: CDR1 LNHDA and CDR2 SQIVND (reference sequence). CDR3 sequence: CASKTGWTEAFF. The CDR3 DNA reads TGTGCCAGTAAAACAGGGTGGACTGAAGCTTTCTTT.

The rearrangement links TRBV3-1 (or the pseudogene TRBV3-2) to TRBJ2-3; 11 bases map to TRBD1. Trimming at V came to 4 bases and at J to 2 bases, leaving 5 bases not matched to a gene. The CDR3 consists of 16 residues. Germline V gene data show CDR1 as LGHDT and CDR2 as YNNKEL (reference sequence). CDR3 sequence (DNA): TGTGCCAGCAGCCCCCGGACAGGGGGCCCCACAGATACGCAGTATTTT. Translated: CASSPRTGGPTDTQYF.

The gene calls are TRBV30 and TRBJ1-5; 7 bases agree with TRBD1. J gave up 6 bases and V 0 bases, and 5 bases lay outside the gene matches. Germline V CDR1 and CDR2: GTSNPN, SVGIG (reference sequence). The CDR3 extends over 14 amino acids. CDR3 amino acids: CAWSVLGGGQPQHF. The DNA for the CDR3 is TGTGCCTGGAGTGTACTAGGGGGCGGTCAGCCCCAGCATTTT.

This rearrangement joins TRBV7-9 to TRBJ2-1, with D unresolved. V shed 5 bases and J shed 4 bases, with 9 bases lying between them. The CDR3 consists of 13 residues. Looked up from germline, CDR1 is SEHNR and CDR2 is FQNEAQ (reference sequence). Written as DNA, the CDR3 is TGTGCCAGCAGCCTGGGGATGTACAATGAGCAGTTCTTC. Translation: CASSLGMYNEQFF. Full variable domain (missing parts from reference TRBV7-9 and TRBJ2-1): DTGVSQNPRHKITKRGQNVTFRCDPISEHNRLYWYRQTLGQGPEFLTYFQNEAQLEKSRLLSDRFSAERPKGSFSTLEIQRTEQGDSAMYLCASSLGMYNEQFFGPGTRLTVL.

The rearrangement links TRBV9 to TRBJ2-7; 10 positions agree with TRBD1. J gave up 2 bases and V 3 bases, and 5 bases lay outside the gene matches. The CDR3 is made up of 15 amino acids. Looked up from germline, CDR1 is SGDLS and CDR2 is YYNGEE. CDR3 protein: CASSATGQGTYEQYF. CDR3 bases: TGTGCCAGCAGCGCCACGGGACAGGGGACCTACGAGCAGTACTTC.

This rearrangement joins TRBV5-4 to TRBJ1-3, with 7 bases identical to TRBD1. The trim removed 4 bases at V and 7 bases at J, leaving 11 bases unmatched. The CDR3 runs to 15 residues. Germline V gives CDR1 SGHNT, CDR2 YYREEE (reference sequence). The CDR3 spells CASSDHRGRRNTIYF. CDR3 bases: TGTGCCAGCAGCGACCACAGGGGCCGACGGAACACCATATATTTT.

In this sample, this clone turned up once. The V gene is TRBV6-1, the J gene TRBJ2-7; 7 bases are shared with TRBD1. The CDR3 is 15 residues long. The ends lost 2 bases at V and 2 bases at J; junction bases unmatched: 6. CDR1 MNHNS and CDR2 SASEGT come from the germline V gene. CDR3 nucleotides: TGTGCCAGCAGTGAACCCAGGACAGGAGCCTACGAGCAGTACTTC. This codes for CASSEPRTGAYEQYF.

The chain employs TRBV7-2 and TRBJ1-6; 9 nucleotides align to TRBD1. The V and J ends lost 5 bases and 8 bases, in that order; junction bases with no gene match: 7. This CDR3 has 15 amino acids. CDR1 and CDR2 (germline): SGHTA, FQGNSA. This CDR3 reads CASSVGTGSYSPLHF. DNA of the CDR3: TGTGCCAGCAGCGTAGGGACAGGGAGTTATTCACCCCTCCACTTT.

CDR3 protein: CSVGTQNFNTGELFF. In nucleotides, the CDR3 is TGCAGCGTTGGTACTCAAAACTTCAACACCGGGGAGCTGTTTTTT. The V gene is TRBV29-1, the J gene TRBJ2-2; the D is unclear. The CDR3 runs to 15 residues. Between the trimmed V and J ends, which lost 4 bases and 2 bases, there was a span of 14 bases. From germline, CDR1 is SQVTM and CDR2 ANQGSEA.

The chain carries TRBV2 and TRBJ2-5; 7 bases line up with TRBD2. The V gene end was trimmed by 2 bases and the J gene end by 3 bases; junction bases not matched to a gene: 6. From germline, CDR1 is SNHLY and CDR2 FYNNEI. The CDR3 consists of 15 residues. The CDR3 coding sequence is TGTGCCAGCAGTGAAAGGGGACTAAATGAAGAGACCCAGTACTTC. As protein: CASSERGLNEETQYF.

A few counts support this clone. The chain employs TRBV28 and TRBJ2-7, with no clear D. The length of the CDR3 is 16 residues. Germline values: CDR1 MDHEN, CDR2 SYDVKM. Trimming pared 3 bases from V and 1 base from J, leaving 16 bases between. CDR3 region: CASSLDGWGASYEQYF. CDR3 coding DNA: TGTGCCAGCAGTTTGGACGGGTGGGGTGCGTCCTACGAGCAGTACTTC.

This clone showed up just a few times. This rearrangement joins TRBV18 to TRBJ2-3, with D possibly matching TRBD2 (6 bases). V dropped 4 bases and J dropped 3 bases, with 23 bases sitting between them. Germline assignment: CDR1 KGHSH and CDR2 LQKENI. The length of the CDR3 is 18 residues. The CDR3 reads CASSRSMPSAVGTDTQYF. In DNA, the CDR3 is TGTGCCAGCTCACGTTCTATGCCTAGCGCGGTGGGAACAGATACGCAGTATTTT.

The rearrangement joins TRBV28 to TRBJ1-1; D remains unclear. CDR3 length: 16 amino acids. CDR1 and CDR2 (germline): MDHEN, SYDVKM. V lost 3 bases, J lost 4 bases, and 18 bases lay in between. CDR3 in amino acids: CASSFPREAMGTEAFF. The CDR3 nucleotides are TGTGCCAGCAGTTTCCCCCGGGAGGCGATGGGCACTGAAGCTTTCTTT.